This T cell receptor beta chain was obtained from a study of T cells after yellow fever vaccination. The CDR3 covers 15 residues. CDR1 and CDR2 from the germline V gene are LGHNA and YSLEER. Trimming removed 0 bases at V and 5 bases at J, with 11 bases between. Details on this clonotype: Its antigen is as yet unknown.

It was through 5'RACE template switching that TCR cDNA was made, with a universal primer site and UMIs added. TCRdb itself ran the 5' RACE reads through MiXCR, one entry per CDR3 protein. The repertoire holds 200,000 to 250,000 distinct CDR3 sequences, with roughly 3.3% as singletons. Overall study results and limits: Only a minor proportion of clonotypes was detected across both CD4 and CD8 compartments.

V gene TRBV4-3 combines with J gene TRBJ2-1; TRBD2 is a possible D gene (5 bases). The input for sequencing was CD4+ T cells sorted from PBMCs, taken 10 days after the yellow fever booster vaccination. This TCR derives from a man aged 18 to 35 who received the YFV17D yellow fever vaccine. Written as DNA, the CDR3 is TGCGCCAGCAGCCAAGATCCGGCGGGTAACAATGAGCAGTTCTTC. Amino acids: CASSQDPAGNNEQFF.